This T cell receptor beta chain is from a study of blood T cell repertoires in COVID-19 (dated by TCRdb to the early 2020s). For context, the study as a whole: The collaborator samples originated in the United States, Italy and Spain and spanned the acute and convalescent phases of COVID-19. A de-identified subject ID, COVID-19 status, age in years and sex were almost always included in the sample metadata. The dataset comprised deeply sampled blood TCRbeta repertoires from subjects exposed to, actively infected with, or recovered from COVID-19. The repertoires were made available in a free public database intended to serve as a resource for research on the immune response to SARS-CoV-2. The material from the prospective study consisted of cDNA or gDNA derived from T cells, B-cell-depleted T cells, or PBMCs. Where HLA class I and class II types were available, the types were taken from metadata supplied by the sample provider, not from assay-based typing. The samples were drawn from two sources: the first 160 participants of the ongoing ImmuneRACE study, and approximately 1,300 subjects contributed by 6 global collaborators. What the authors observed across the whole study: The quantity of clinical and demographic metadata differed by source and by participant and was supplied without curation.

CDR1 and CDR2 are read off the germline V gene as SGDLS and YYNGEE. Relative to germline, V is 2 bases shorter and J is 7 bases shorter, with 9 bases between their ends. From cysteine to phenylalanine, the CDR3 is 13 amino acids long. The DNA shown is the 39-base CDR3, in frame from base 1. TCRbeta CDR3 regions were amplified from genomic DNA by means of the immunoSEQ Assay, a bias-controlled multiplex PCR. The authors' analysis ran thus. The number of nucleated cells in each sample was estimated by amplification of reference gene primers within the assay. Sequence reads were collapsed and filtered to measure the absolute abundance of every unique TCRbeta CDR3 rearrangement. For each sample, productive Simpson clonality was calculated as the square root of Simpson's diversity index over productive rearrangements. The immuneACCESS repertoire file appears here via TCRdb, limited to in-frame rearrangements. These files lack a portion of the clones; in checked studies, under half of the deficit traces to unresolved V genes, and the cause of the others is not known. Clone size and the V and J calls come from that table; the DNA yielded D and trimming. Here the sample has roughly 90,000 clones; approximately 80% occur a single time. The ten top clones hold approximately 10% of the sample.

Remarks on this clone: No antigen is known for it. No much larger clone is present one base from it, and per-base qualities are unavailable.

Collaborating institutions collected whole blood in K2EDTA tubes following their own protocols. For TCRbeta analysis, collaborator samples were shipped as frozen whole blood, as isolated PBMCs, or as DNA extracted from either sample type. The material sequenced was peripheral blood. This chain is built from TRBV9 and TRBJ2-2, with TRBD1 perhaps the D gene, on 5 matching bases. This receptor was identified in an older woman with acute or convalescent COVID-19. The DNA reads TGTGCCAGCAGCGTTAGGGGCGGCGGGGAGCTGTTTTTT. Translated, this gives CASSVRGGGELFF. The full variable domain, with segments outside the CDR3 supplied by the reference TRBV9 and TRBJ2-2 proteins, appears as DSGVTQTPKHLITATGQRVTLRCSPRSGDLSVYWYQQSLDQGLQFLIQYYNGEERAKGNILERFSAQQFPDLHSELNLSSLELGDSALYFCASSVRGGGELFFGEGSRLTVL.